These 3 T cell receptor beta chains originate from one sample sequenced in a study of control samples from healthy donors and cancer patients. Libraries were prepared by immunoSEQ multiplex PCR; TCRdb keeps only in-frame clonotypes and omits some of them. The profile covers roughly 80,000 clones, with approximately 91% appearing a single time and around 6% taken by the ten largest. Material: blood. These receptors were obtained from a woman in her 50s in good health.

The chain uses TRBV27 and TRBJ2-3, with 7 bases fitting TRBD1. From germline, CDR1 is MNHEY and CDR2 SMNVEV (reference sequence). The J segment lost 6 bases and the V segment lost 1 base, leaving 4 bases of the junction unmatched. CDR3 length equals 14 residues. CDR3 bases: TGTGCCAGCAGTTTATACGGGACAGTTGATACGCAGTATTTT. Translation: CASSLYGTVDTQYF.

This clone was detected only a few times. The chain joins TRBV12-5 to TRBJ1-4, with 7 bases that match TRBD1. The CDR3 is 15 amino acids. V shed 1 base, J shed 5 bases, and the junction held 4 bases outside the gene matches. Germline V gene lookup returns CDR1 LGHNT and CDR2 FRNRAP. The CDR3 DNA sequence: TGTGCTAGTGGTTTGGGACAGGGCACGAATGAAAAACTGTTTTTT. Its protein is CASGLGQGTNEKLFF.

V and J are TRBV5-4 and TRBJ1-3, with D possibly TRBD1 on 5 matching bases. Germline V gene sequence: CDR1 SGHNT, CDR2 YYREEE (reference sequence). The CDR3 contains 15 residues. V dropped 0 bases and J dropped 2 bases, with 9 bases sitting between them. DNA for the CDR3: TGTGCCAGCAGCTTGGAGCAGGGAACTGGAAACACCATATATTTT. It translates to CASSLEQGTGNTIYF.